This is a list of T cell receptor beta chains from one sample in a study of blood T cells in healthy people across ages. TCRdb reprocessed the 5' RACE reads with MiXCR, giving one entry per CDR3 protein. The sample shows 500,000 to 550,000 distinct CDR3 sequences, 24% of them seen only once. This sample also belongs to another study, concerning T cells of mothers and their children.

Sequencing input: blood. The receptors derive from a boy younger than 18 in good health. Each CDR3 is given with its conserved first and last residue. Fields, in order: CDR3 DNA, CDR3 protein, D gene, V gene, J gene, clone size. A D gene is named only where the DNA matches it firmly. A row's size may be missing; if present it is once, few, many or a size class.

DNA: TGTGCCAGTTCCCAAGACAGGGGGCTCTACAATGAGCAGTTCTTC
CDR3: CASSQDRGLYNEQFF
D: TRBD1
V: TRBV6-4
J: TRBJ2-1
size: few

DNA: TGTGCCAGCAGACGCTCCGGACAGGGCTTGAGAGGGGCCAACGTCCTGACTTTC
CDR3: CASRRSGQGLRGANVLTF
D: TRBD1
V: TRBV6-1
J: TRBJ2-6
size: NA

DNA: TGCAGCGCTAGCCCAACCCGGGGGATGACTTTCTTT
CDR3: CSASPTRGMTFF
D: NA
V: TRBV20-1
J: TRBJ1-1
size: NA

DNA: TGTGCCAGCAGTGTAACTAGCGGGAGGACCCAAGAGACCCAGTACTTC
CDR3: CASSVTSGRTQETQYF
D: TRBD2
V: TRBV2
J: TRBJ2-5
size: few

DNA: TGTGCCAGCTCACCGGACAGGAGCTCTGGAAACACCATATATTTT
CDR3: CASSPDRSSGNTIYF
D: TRBD1
V: TRBV18
J: TRBJ1-3
size: NA

DNA: TGTGCCAGCAGCCTAATACCGGGACAGGGTGGACTAGCGGGGCTTTACGAGCAGTACTTC
CDR3: CASSLIPGQGGLAGLYEQYF
D: TRBD2
V: TRBV11-2
J: TRBJ2-7
size: few

DNA: TGTGCCAGCAAACTAGCGGGAGTGCCCTTAAGCACAGATACGCAGTATTTT
CDR3: CASKLAGVPLSTDTQYF
D: TRBD2
V: TRBV12-3/TRBV12-4
J: TRBJ2-3
size: NA

DNA: TGTGCCAGCAGCCAAGGGGGACTAGCGGGGGTAGATGAGCAGTTCTTC
CDR3: CASSQGGLAGVDEQFF
D: TRBD2
V: TRBV3-1
J: TRBJ2-1
size: NA

DNA: TGCGCCAGCAGCCAGGGGTTTTGGAACACCGGGGAGCTGTTTTTT
CDR3: CASSQGFWNTGELFF
D: NA
V: TRBV4-3
J: TRBJ2-2
size: NA

DNA: TGTGCCAGCAGCTTGGACTGGCGCCTGGATGGCTACACCTTC
CDR3: CASSLDWRLDGYTF
D: NA
V: TRBV5-4
J: TRBJ1-2
size: few

DNA: TGTGCCAGTAGTAAAGGACAGGAAGAGACCCAGTACTTC
CDR3: CASSKGQEETQYF
D: TRBD1
V: TRBV19
J: TRBJ2-5
size: NA

DNA: TGTGCTAGTGGTTCCTGGAATGAGCAGTTCTTC
CDR3: CASGSWNEQFF
D: NA
V: TRBV12-5
J: TRBJ2-1
size: many

DNA: TGCAGTGCTAGAGGCGGGGGGAATTACGAGCAGTACTTC
CDR3: CSARGGGNYEQYF
D: TRBD2
V: TRBV20-1
J: TRBJ2-7
size: NA

DNA: TGTGCCAGCAGCTTACTACCGTCCCCCCTCCACTTT
CDR3: CASSLLPSPLHF
D: NA
V: TRBV7-2
J: TRBJ1-6
size: NA

DNA: TGTGCCAGCAGTCATTCCGGGACAGGGGAAAACTATGGCTACACCTTC
CDR3: CASSHSGTGENYGYTF
D: TRBD1
V: TRBV6-2/TRBV6-3
J: TRBJ1-2
size: NA

DNA: TGTGCCAGCCTCGGACAGGGATCCCGCTCTGGGGCCAACGTCCTGACTTTC
CDR3: CASLGQGSRSGANVLTF
D: TRBD1
V: TRBV28
J: TRBJ2-6
size: NA

DNA: TGTGCCAGCAGTTTGGATACAGGCTATAGCAATCAGCCCCAGCATTTT
CDR3: CASSLDTGYSNQPQHF
D: NA
V: TRBV12-3/TRBV12-4
J: TRBJ1-5
size: few

DNA: TGTGCCAGCAGTGAGCGGGGCCGAGTGGGGACTTTGAGCTCCTACGAGCAGTACTTC
CDR3: CASSERGRVGTLSSYEQYF
D: NA
V: TRBV25-1
J: TRBJ2-7
size: few

DNA: TGTGCCAGCAGTTACATCCCTTCTTTGCGGATGAGCAATGAGCAGTTCTTC
CDR3: CASSYIPSLRMSNEQFF
D: NA
V: TRBV6-2/TRBV6-3
J: TRBJ2-1
size: NA

DNA: TGTGCCATCAGTGAATCTACGAATTGGGGAAACATTCAGTACTTC
CDR3: CAISESTNWGNIQYF
D: NA
V: TRBV10-3
J: TRBJ2-4
size: many

DNA: TGTGCCAGCAGTGTAAGGGGAATTAGAGAGACCCAGTACTTC
CDR3: CASSVRGIRETQYF
D: NA
V: TRBV28
J: TRBJ2-5
size: few

DNA: TGCAGCGTAACCCGGGCAAGTACGCAGTATTTT
CDR3: CSVTRASTQYF
D: NA
V: TRBV29-1
J: TRBJ2-3
size: NA

DNA: TGTGCCAGCAGCCCTACGGGGTGGAACTATGGCTACACCTTC
CDR3: CASSPTGWNYGYTF
D: NA
V: TRBV3-1
J: TRBJ1-2
size: few